This T cell receptor beta chain was recovered during a study of follicular helper T cells after annual influenza vaccination. Survey level resolution was used for TCRB sequencing. TCRdb's copy holds only in-frame clones and misses some; the assay was immunoSEQ multiplex PCR. The sample has some 9,000 clones, about 77% seen once. Time point specified: 2014-2015 season, pre-vaccination. ICOS+CD38+ and ICOS-CD38- fractions were sorted from non-naive CD4+CXCR5+PD-1+ cells. V lost 5 bases and J 7 bases, leaving 8 bases between the germline ends. The CDR3 runs 12 residues. The V gene's germline CDR1 is SGHTA and CDR2 FQGNSA. This clone has only one observation.

The source of this sequence is an adult who received the influenza vaccine. The rearrangement joins TRBV7-2 to TRBJ2-2, with unresolved D. Sample: CXCR5+ CD38- circulating T follicular helper cells from blood, taken on the day of influenza vaccination. The subset is: circulating Tfh, non-naive CD4+CXCR5+PD-1+ (ICOS+CD38+ or ICOS-CD38-). The chain's CDR3 is CASSVYGGELFF. CDR3 nucleotide sequence: TGTGCCAGCAGCGTCTACGGCGGGGAGCTGTTTTTT.